These 27 T cell receptor beta chains originate from one sample sequenced in a study of neurological immune-mediated disorders. Using its own MiXCR run on the 5' RACE reads, TCRdb lists one record per CDR3 protein. The repertoire holds around 56,000 distinct CDR3 sequences, with around 24% as singletons. Time point described: technical triplicate 2. Sample: PBMCs. The receptors come from a man in his sixties with HTLV-1-associated myelopathy (HAM/TSP).

This clonotype occurred many times. V and J are TRBV7-2 and TRBJ2-7; D possibly matches TRBD1 or TRBD2 (6 bases each). CDR3 length: 17 residues. Germline V gives CDR1 SGHTA, CDR2 FQGNSA. With 5 bases removed from V and 6 bases from J, the gap between germline ends came to 26 bases. The CDR3 coding sequence is TGTGCCAGCAGCCCTATGGGGGCCGGGACTGAGGTCGGCGAGCAGTACTTC. Amino acids: CASSPMGAGTEVGEQYF.

The rearrangement links TRBV7-3 to TRBJ2-3; TRBD2 aligns across 9 bases. V lost 5 bases to trimming and J lost 4 bases; unmatched junction nucleotides: 10. Germline CDR1 SGHTA, CDR2 FQGTGA. The CDR3 has 16 amino acids. The CDR3 bases are TGTGCCAGCAGCCAGCGAGCGGGAGGTAGGGCAGATACGCAGTATTTT. Translating gives CASSQRAGGRADTQYF.

The V and J genes are TRBV15 and TRBJ1-2; TRBD1 might be the D (6 bases). Germline lookup yields CDR1 LNHNV and CDR2 YYDKDF (reference sequence). The CDR3 length is 14 residues. Trimming cost V 0 bases and J 8 bases, with 13 bases left between them. CDR3 sequence: CATSREGGSRGYTF. In nucleotides, the CDR3 is TGTGCCACCAGCAGAGAGGGGGGCTCGAGGGGCTACACCTTC. The variable domain in full, completed from reference TRBV15 and TRBJ1-2, reads DAMVIQNPRYQVTQFGKPVTLSCSQTLNHNVMYWYQQKSSQAPKLLFHYYDKDFNNEADTPDNFQSRRPNTSFCFLDIRSPGLGDTAMYLCATSREGGSRGYTFGSGTRLTVV.

This clonotype was picked up many times. This sequence joins TRBV2 and TRBJ1-2; D is unclear. The CDR3 spans 12 residues. With 9 bases removed from V and 8 bases from J, the gap between germline ends came to 16 bases. From germline, CDR1 is SNHLY and CDR2 FYNNEI. The CDR3 is CASNAPASGYTF. CDR3 DNA sequence: TGTGCCAGTAACGCCCCAGCCAGCGGCTACACCTTC.

This clonotype has ten or more counts. This chain uses TRBV10-3 with TRBJ1-2; TRBD1 agrees at 8 bases. Per the germline V gene, CDR1 is ENHRY and CDR2 is SYGVKD. The V gene end was trimmed by 6 bases and the J gene end by 4 bases; junction bases not matched to a gene: 4. CDR3 length equals 13 residues. DNA for the CDR3: TGTGCCATCAGCCTAGACAGGGGCTATGGCTACACCTTC. This encodes CAISLDRGYGYTF.

This clonotype occurred many times. V gene TRBV20-1 combines with J gene TRBJ1-2; D gene uncertain. V was clipped by 6 bases and J by 3 bases, with 14 bases between them. Germline V CDR1 and CDR2: DFQATT, SNEGSKA (reference sequence). This CDR3 comprises 13 residues. In DNA, the CDR3 is TGCAGTGCCCCAAGGGTCGCCGACTATGGCTACACCTTC. This codes for CSAPRVADYGYTF.

This clonotype appeared many times. V gene TRBV7-9 combines with J gene TRBJ1-5, with unresolved D. There are 18 residues in the CDR3. Trimming left V 1 base short and J 1 base short, with 17 bases between. The germline V gene has CDR1 SEHNR and CDR2 FQNEAQ (reference sequence). The CDR3 region has the DNA TGTGCCAGCAGCTTAGTTCTACGCCCCCCTGAAAGCAATCAGCCCCAGCATTTT. This gives the protein CASSLVLRPPESNQPQHF. The complete variable domain, with remaining parts taken from reference TRBV7-9 and TRBJ1-5, reads DTGVSQNPRHKITKRGQNVTFRCDPISEHNRLYWYRQTLGQGPEFLTYFQNEAQLEKSRLLSDRFSAERPKGSFSTLEIQRTEQGDSAMYLCASSLVLRPPESNQPQHFGDGTRLSIL.

The J gene is TRBJ2-2, the V gene TRBV5-1, with D perhaps TRBD2 (5 bases). Trimming left V 0 bases short and J 3 bases short, with 12 bases between. Germline lookup yields CDR1 SGHRS and CDR2 YFSETQ. The CDR3 loop spans 16 amino acids. CDR3 loop: CASSLDSGIYTGELFF. For the CDR3, the DNA is TGCGCCAGCAGCTTGGATTCGGGGATATACACCGGGGAGCTGTTTTTT.

This clonotype was seen once. The genes are TRBV5-1 and TRBJ2-2; D unresolved. The germline CDR1 and CDR2 sequences are SGHRS and YFSETQ. The length of the CDR3 is 11 residues. V lost 6 bases and J lost 4, with 4 bases in between. The CDR3 protein is CASKVTGELFF. In DNA, the CDR3 is TGCGCCAGCAAAGTCACCGGGGAGCTGTTTTTT.

This clonotype was detected a few times. This rearrangement joins TRBV12-3 or TRBV12-4 to TRBJ2-2, with 9 bases aligning to TRBD1. This CDR3 contains 15 residues. V gave up 6 bases and J gave up 5 bases; unmatched junction bases: 7. The CDR3 coding sequence is TGTGCCAGCAGGGCCGGGACAGGGCATACCGGGGAGCTGTTTTTT. Protein sequence: CASRAGTGHTGELFF.

Details on this clonotype: A much more abundant neighbour one base away suggests this may be a read error. The final CDR3 position lacks the conserved phenylalanine or tryptophan, pointing to a likely read error. This sequence joins TRBV11-2 and TRBJ2-7; 12 nucleotides agree with TRBD2. The CDR3 totals 15 residues. The trim removed 4 bases at V and 2 bases at J, leaving 3 bases unmatched. The germline gives CDR1 SGHAT, CDR2 FQNNGV. CDR3: CASSSLAGGAYEQYY. In DNA, the CDR3 is TGTGCCAGCAGCTCGCTAGCGGGAGGGGCCTACGAGCAGTACTAC.

There are a few counts of this clonotype. The genes are TRBV5-1 and TRBJ2-1, with 10 bases identical to TRBD2. The CDR3 totals 15 residues. The germline V gene encodes CDR1 SGHRS and CDR2 YFSETQ. The trim removed 1 base at V and 6 bases at J, leaving 4 bases unmatched. The CDR3 region is CASSLSLAGVNEQFF. The CDR3 coding sequence is TGCGCCAGCAGCTTGAGTCTAGCGGGAGTCAATGAGCAGTTCTTC.

This clonotype has a count of ten or more. The V and J genes are TRBV5-1 and TRBJ1-4, with D perhaps TRBD1 (5 bases). Per the germline V gene, CDR1 is SGHRS and CDR2 is YFSETQ. Trimming shortened V by 0 bases and J by 5 bases, and 11 bases separated the two germline ends. This CDR3 is built from 15 residues. The CDR3 DNA sequence: TGCGCCAGCAGCTTGGAGGGGAGATGGAATGAAAAACTGTTTTTT. Translation: CASSLEGRWNEKLFF. Complete variable domain (other parts from reference TRBV5-1 and TRBJ1-4): KAGVTQTPRYLIKTRGQQVTLSCSPISGHRSVSWYQQTPGQGLQFLFEYFSETQRNKGNFPGRFSGRQFSNSRSEMNVSTLELGDSALYLCASSLEGRWNEKLFFGSGTQLSVL.

The V and J genes are TRBV25-1 and TRBJ1-2, with D unclear. V was shortened by 3 bases and J by 8 bases, with 13 bases between the two germline ends. CDR1 MGHDK and CDR2 SYGVNS come from the germline V gene. This CDR3 region has 13 residues. This CDR3 is CASSEGLGEGYTF. DNA of the CDR3: TGTGCCAGCAGTGAGGGTCTCGGGGAAGGCTACACCTTC.

This clonotype was seen only once. The V call is TRBV12-3 or TRBV12-4, the J call TRBJ1-1; 7 bases map to TRBD1. The CDR3 is 15 amino acids. J gave up 8 bases and V 5 bases, and 14 bases lay outside the gene matches. The CDR3 sequence: CASSARDSPIGEAFF. The CDR3, as DNA: TGTGCCAGCAGTGCTCGGGACAGTCCTATTGGGGAAGCTTTCTTT.

This sequence joins TRBV12-3 or TRBV12-4 and TRBJ2-1, with 7 bases aligning to TRBD1. The CDR3 contains 15 residues. The V segment lost 5 bases and the J segment 4 bases; nucleotides outside the gene matches: 8. CDR3 in amino acids: CASSPPETGYNEQFF. CDR3 DNA sequence: TGTGCCAGCAGTCCACCCGAGACAGGGTACAATGAGCAGTTCTTC.

The sample holds many counts of this clonotype. This chain uses TRBV25-1 with TRBJ2-7; no clear D. Trimming shortened V by 3 bases and J by 2 bases, and 14 bases separated the two germline ends. Germline loops: CDR1 MGHDK, CDR2 SYGVNS. The CDR3 spans 15 residues. In DNA, the CDR3 is TGTGCCAGCAGTGAGGCCGGGTCCTTGGCCTACGAGCAGTACTTC. Amino acids: CASSEAGSLAYEQYF.

As regards this clonotype: At one end the junction does not follow the germline gene, possibly because of a read error. This chain uses TRBV7-9 with TRBJ2-3; no firm D call. The CDR3 consists of 12 residues. CDR1 is SEHNR and CDR2 is FQNEAQ in the germline V gene (reference sequence). The CDR3 DNA sequence: TGTGCCAGCAGCTTAGGCACAGATACGCGGTATTTT. This translates into CASSLGTDTRYF. The full variable domain, with the rest looked up from reference TRBV7-9 and TRBJ2-3, is DTGVSQNPRHKITKRGQNVTFRCDPISEHNRLYWYRQTLGQGPEFLTYFQNEAQLEKSRLLSDRFSAERPKGSFSTLEIQRTEQGDSAMYLCASSLGTDTRYFGPGTRLTVL.

This clonotype was seen at least ten times. The J gene is TRBJ2-5, the V gene TRBV4-2; TRBD2 might be the D (5 bases). CDR3 size: 18 residues. The V end was cut by 0 bases, the J end by 1 base, with 18 bases between. CDR1 and CDR2 from the germline V gene are LGHNA and YNFKEQ. The CDR3 nucleotides are TGTGCCAGCAGCCAAGATTACACGGCTAGCACTACCCAAGAGACCCAGTACTTC. It is translated as CASSQDYTASTTQETQYF.

This clonotype was observed at least ten times. The J gene is TRBJ2-2, the V gene TRBV5-1; D tentatively reads TRBD1 or TRBD2 (5 bases each). Trimming cost V 6 bases and J 0 bases, with 12 bases left between them. The CDR3 has 15 residues. Per the germline V gene, CDR1 is SGHRS and CDR2 is YFSETQ. The CDR3 DNA follows: TGCGCCAGCAAGGTTGAGGGGCCGAACACCGGGGAGCTGTTTTTT. Translated, it gives CASKVEGPNTGELFF. Full variable domain (remainder filled in from reference TRBV5-1 and TRBJ2-2): KAGVTQTPRYLIKTRGQQVTLSCSPISGHRSVSWYQQTPGQGLQFLFEYFSETQRNKGNFPGRFSGRQFSNSRSEMNVSTLELGDSALYLCASKVEGPNTGELFFGEGSRLTVL.

In this sample, this clonotype turned up many times. This rearrangement joins TRBV10-3 to TRBJ2-1, with D perhaps matching TRBD1 or TRBD2 (8 bases each). The CDR3 extends over 19 amino acids. V lost 2 bases and J lost 1, with 21 bases in between. Per the germline V gene, CDR1 is ENHRY and CDR2 is SYGVKD. In nucleotides, the CDR3 is TGTGCCATCAGTGAGGGACAGGGCGTCGGCGGGAGGTCCTACAATGAGCAGTTCTTC. Its translation is CAISEGQGVGGRSYNEQFF.

The sample holds many counts of this clonotype. The rearrangement joins TRBV28 to TRBJ1-2, with TRBD1 identical over 12 bases. V was clipped by 5 bases and J by 0 bases; unmatched bases: 7. The CDR3 is made up of 17 amino acids. Germline lookup yields CDR1 MDHEN and CDR2 SYDVKM. CDR3 loop: CASSPGTGGRANYGYTF. CDR3 bases: TGTGCCAGCAGTCCCGGGACAGGGGGCCGAGCTAACTATGGCTACACCTTC.

Points on this clonotype: One end of the junction does not line up with germline, which may come from a read error. The chain recombines TRBV20-1 with TRBJ2-4; 7 bases are a match to TRBD1. In germline, CDR1 is DFQATT, CDR2 SNEGSKA (reference sequence). The CDR3 length is 13 residues. CDR3 protein: CSAQGEIKDIQYF. CDR3 coding DNA: TGCAGTGCTCAGGGGGAAATCAAAGACATTCAGTACTTC.

There are many counts of this clonotype. V usage is TRBV3-1 and J usage is TRBJ1-4; D is unclear. Trimming pared 4 bases from V and 8 bases from J, leaving 14 bases between. The CDR3 loop spans 14 amino acids. Germline lookup yields CDR1 LGHDT and CDR2 YNNKEL (reference sequence). The CDR3 nucleotides are TGTGCCAGCAGCCCGTATGCGAGGGTCGAAAAACTGTTTTTT. Encoded protein: CASSPYARVEKLFF.

V and J are TRBV20-1 and TRBJ1-4, with D possibly TRBD1 on 5 matching bases. The V gene lost 3 bases and the J gene lost 8 bases, with 7 bases spanning the gap. Germline loops: CDR1 DFQATT, CDR2 SNEGSKA (reference sequence). The CDR3 has 11 residues. The CDR3 DNA is TGCAGTGCTAGCAGGGACGAAAAACTGTTTTTT. It encodes CSASRDEKLFF.

There are a few counts of this clonotype. The chain carries TRBV19 and TRBJ1-1; D is possibly TRBD1 (5 bases). This CDR3 has 13 amino acids. The ends were cut back, 7 bases at V and 0 bases at J, with 9 bases in the middle. Germline V gene sequence: CDR1 LNHDA, CDR2 SQIVND (reference sequence). CDR3 DNA: TGTGCCAGTATTGGGGCTATGAACACTGAAGCTTTCTTT. Its translation is CASIGAMNTEAFF.

The DNA of the CDR3 is TGCGCCAGCAGCCCAGGGGACCTCATCAACACCGGGGAGCTGTTTTTT. Translation: CASSPGDLINTGELFF. The rearrangement links TRBV5-1 to TRBJ2-2, with D tentatively TRBD1 (6 bases). Germline V gene sequence: CDR1 SGHRS, CDR2 YFSETQ. The CDR3 sequence is 16 residues long. Trimming stripped 4 bases from V and 2 bases from J, with 15 bases between.